This T cell receptor beta chain was observed in a study of cytomegalovirus exposure and HLA in healthy donors. The germline V gene has CDR1 SGHRS and CDR2 YFSETQ. This CDR3 is built from 14 residues. PCR amplification relied on 60 Vbeta primers (plus 13 Jbeta primers). Only in-frame clones appear in the TCRdb table, and some are missing; sequencing was by immunoSEQ multiplex PCR. The table shows 150,000 or so clones, with about 75% occurring only once. Sequencing was done on a sample of PBMCs. The source of this sequence is a female donor in good health and CMV-seronegative. V usage is TRBV5-1 and J usage is TRBJ2-5, with TRBD1 identical over 8 bases. With the DNA end fitting TRBJ2-7 better, the J assignment may be wrong. DNA of the CDR3: TGCGCCAGCAGCTTATCAGGGGGCGGCTACGAGCAGTACTTC. It translates to CASSLSGGGYEQYF.